This T cell receptor (beta chain) was recorded in a study of cytomegalovirus exposure and HLA in healthy donors. General study findings and limits: In a later analysis, at a false discovery rate of 0.05, approximately 16,000 TCR beta sequences were associated with HLA alleles. A list of about 180 TCR beta chains associated with cytomegalovirus was given.

Donors in the study were healthy people who gave bone marrow. With respect to this clone: The antigen remains undetermined.

The study ran its PCR with 60 Vbeta and 13 Jbeta primers. Sequenced by immunoSEQ multiplex PCR; TCRdb stores in-frame clones only, minus some. The table includes 150,000 to 170,000 clones, about 83% detected once. V was trimmed by 6 bases and J by 1 base, leaving 12 bases between them. CDR1 and CDR2 from the germline V gene are MRHNA and SNTAGT. The CDR3 loop spans 14 amino acids. This TCR was recovered from a woman aged 40-49 years in good health and CMV-seronegative. The specimen sequenced was PBMCs. V gene TRBV6-4 combines with J gene TRBJ1-1; possible D gene TRBD1, 6 bases. Written as DNA, the CDR3 is TGTGCCAGCAGGAAAAGCAGGGGGAACACTGAAGCTTTCTTT. Its protein is CASRKSRGNTEAFF.